These 27 T cell receptor beta chains came from one sample sequenced in a study of T cells after yellow fever vaccination. One entry per CDR3 protein, called by TCRdb with MiXCR from the 5' RACE reads. There are some 240,000 distinct CDR3 sequences in the sample; more than 3% occur only once, and approximately 3.5% lies in the top ten. Sequenced here: CD4+ T cells sorted from PBMCs, sampled 10 days after the yellow fever booster vaccination. The receptor source for this set is a man aged 18 to 30 who received the YFV17D yellow fever vaccine.

The chain has TRBV3-1 and TRBJ2-7; 8 nucleotides align to TRBD2. J lost 0 bases, V lost 0 bases, and 7 bases had no gene match. The CDR3 runs to 17 residues. Germline V gene sequence: CDR1 LGHDT, CDR2 YNNKEL (reference sequence). The chain's CDR3 is CASSQDLRRGVSYEQYF. As DNA, the CDR3 is TGTGCCAGCAGCCAAGATCTTCGGCGGGGGGTCTCCTACGAGCAGTACTTC.

Many counts were recorded for this clonotype. The CDR3 DNA reads TGTGCCACCAGTGGGGGAAACACCGGGGAGCTGTTTTTT. Its translation is CATSGGNTGELFF. The V gene is TRBV24-1, the J gene TRBJ2-2; the D is unclear. The CDR3 runs 13 residues. Germline V lookup: CDR1 KGHDR, CDR2 SFDVKD. Trimming cost V 5 bases and J 2 bases, with 5 bases left between them.

This clonotype turned up a few times. CDR3 residues: CASSHGTRAFF. The DNA for the CDR3 is TGTGCCAGCAGCCACGGTACTCGGGCTTTCTTT. The gene calls are TRBV14 and TRBJ1-1, with D hard to call. From germline, CDR1 is SGHDN and CDR2 FVKESK. The CDR3 has 11 residues. Trimming left V 3 bases short and J 11 bases short, with 10 bases between.

As regards this clonotype: A much more abundant neighbour one base away suggests this may be a read error. The J gene is TRBJ2-5, the V gene TRBV5-1; no firm D call. This CDR3 region has 14 residues. The germline V gene has CDR1 SGHRS and CDR2 YFSETQ. Trimming removed 0 bases at V and 1 base at J, with 7 bases between. This CDR3 reads CASSLGAGQETQYF. The CDR3 region has the DNA TGCGCCAGCAGCTTGGGGGCAGGCCAAGAGACCCAGTACTTC.

This clonotype appeared many times. This chain uses TRBV30 with TRBJ2-5; D might be TRBD2 (6 bases). V dropped 4 bases and J dropped 5 bases, with 14 bases sitting between them. The germline V gene encodes CDR1 GTSNPN and CDR2 SVGIG (reference sequence). The CDR3 has 13 amino acids. The chain's CDR3 is CAWTPFGRETQYF. The CDR3 DNA reads TGTGCCTGGACCCCTTTTGGGAGGGAGACCCAGTACTTC.

The chain is built from TRBV10-3 and TRBJ2-3; 7 bases are a match to TRBD2. With V trimmed by 4 bases and J by 0 bases, 13 bases remained unmatched. The CDR3 has 18 amino acids. Germline assignment: CDR1 ENHRY and CDR2 SYGVKD. The CDR3 coding sequence is TGTGCCATCAGTGGTGGCTCGGGGCTAGCGGCGAGCACAGATACGCAGTATTTT. It is translated as CAISGGSGLAASTDTQYF.

The V call is TRBV11-2, the J call TRBJ2-7, with 10 bases lining up with TRBD1. Looked up from germline, CDR1 is SGHAT and CDR2 is FQNNGV. CDR3 length: 15 residues. With 4 bases clipped from V and 5 bases from J, the junction kept 8 bases outside the gene matches. CDR3 nucleotide sequence: TGTGCCAGCAGCTACAACCCGGGACAGGGGAACGAGCAGTACTTC. The encoded protein is CASSYNPGQGNEQYF.

This clonotype occurred a few times. J is TRBJ1-1 and V is TRBV7-9, with D hard to call. Germline loops: CDR1 SEHNR, CDR2 FQNEAQ (reference sequence). V shed 5 bases and J shed 3 bases, with 7 bases lying between them. CDR3 length equals 12 residues. The CDR3 loop reads CASSPTDTEAFF. CDR3 DNA sequence: TGTGCCAGCAGCCCGACGGACACTGAAGCTTTCTTT.

This clonotype was found a few times. The chain recombines TRBV7-9 with TRBJ1-1; 9 bases match TRBD1. The length of the CDR3 is 16 residues. Germline CDR1 reads SEHNR; CDR2 reads FQNEAQ (reference sequence). V dropped 3 bases and J dropped 3; count of bases not matched to a gene: 8. The CDR3 DNA is TGTGCCAGCAGCTTCGGGACAGGGTATCTGGACACTGAAGCTTTCTTT. This encodes CASSFGTGYLDTEAFF.

This clonotype was observed a few times. This chain joins TRBV14 and TRBJ1-1; D remains ambiguous. Germline V lookup: CDR1 SGHDN, CDR2 FVKESK. The CDR3 spans 13 residues. The germline V and J ends were trimmed by 4 bases and 4 bases, with 10 bases remaining between them. The CDR3 reads CASSPRGRTEAFF. DNA for the CDR3: TGTGCCAGCAGCCCCCGAGGTCGCACTGAAGCTTTCTTT. Full variable domain (rest looked up from reference TRBV14 and TRBJ1-1): EAGVTQFPSHSVIEKGQTVTLRCDPISGHDNLYWYRRVMGKEIKFLLHFVKESKQDESGMPNNRFLAERTGGTYSTLKVQPAELEDSGVYFCASSPRGRTEAFFGQGTRLTVV.

The chain combines TRBV6-2 or TRBV6-3 with TRBJ1-2, with TRBD1 matching over 8 bases. Germline V gene data show CDR1 as MNHEY and CDR2 as SVGEGT. This CDR3 contains 13 residues. V gave up 5 bases and J gave up 3 bases; unmatched junction bases: 2. The DNA for the CDR3 is TGTGCCAGCAGTCGGACAGGGCACTATGGCTACACCTTC. It translates to CASSRTGHYGYTF.

The table lists this clonotype with many counts. This chain uses TRBV5-1 with TRBJ1-3; maybe TRBD1 (5 bases). From germline, CDR1 is SGHRS and CDR2 YFSETQ. V shed 2 bases and J shed 0 bases, with 12 bases lying between them. The length of the CDR3 is 16 residues. CDR3 coding DNA: TGCGCCAGCAGCTTACGGGGCCGCGACTCTGGAAACACCATATATTTT. As protein: CASSLRGRDSGNTIYF.

This clonotype was seen ten or more times. V is TRBV4-2 and J is TRBJ1-2, with 8 bases lining up with TRBD1. The CDR3 runs to 18 residues. Germline values: CDR1 LGHNA, CDR2 YNFKEQ. Unmatched junction bases numbered 9, after V lost 0 bases and J lost 0 bases. The CDR3 bases are TGTGCCAGCAGCCAAGATCTAAACAGGGGGTTAGCTAACTATGGCTACACCTTC. Its translation: CASSQDLNRGLANYGYTF.

This clonotype was recorded at least ten times. V usage is TRBV7-2 and J usage is TRBJ2-2; 10 nucleotides agree with TRBD2. V was pared by 5 bases and J by 3 bases, with 9 bases of the junction left unmatched. The CDR3 spans 17 residues. The V gene's germline CDR1 is SGHTA and CDR2 FQGNSA. The DNA of the CDR3 is TGTGCCAGCAGCCGAGAGCGCAGCGGGGGGGACACCGGGGAGCTGTTTTTT. It encodes CASSRERSGGDTGELFF.

The chain recombines TRBV20-1 with TRBJ1-3; 7 bases agree with TRBD1. The CDR3 spans 16 residues. Germline values: CDR1 DFQATT, CDR2 SNEGSKA (reference sequence). V trimming: 5 bases; J trimming: 0 bases; junction bases outside the gene matches: 10. CDR3 region: CSASQGKVSSGNTIYF. As DNA, the CDR3 is TGCAGTGCTTCACAGGGGAAAGTTTCCTCTGGAAACACCATATATTTT.

This clonotype occurred many times. The chain is built from TRBV25-1 and TRBJ1-4, with 7 bases fitting TRBD1. The CDR3 length is 15 residues. The V gene's germline CDR1 is MGHDK and CDR2 SYGVNS. V dropped 4 bases and J dropped 8; count of bases not matched to a gene: 10. DNA for the CDR3: TGTGCCAGCAGTGCCGGGGGAGGGGGCGAAGAAAAACTGTTTTTT. It translates to CASSAGGGGEEKLFF.

This clonotype was seen ten or more times. The rearrangement uses TRBV20-1 and TRBJ2-7, with 10 bases identical to TRBD2. This CDR3 is built from 14 residues. Trimming at V came to 6 bases and at J to 2 bases, leaving 7 bases not matched to a gene. In germline, CDR1 is DFQATT, CDR2 SNEGSKA (reference sequence). CDR3 loop: CSANGLAGAYEQYV. The CDR3 coding sequence is TGCAGTGCCAACGGGCTAGCGGGGGCCTACGAGCAGTACGTC.

This clonotype occurred many times. The chain joins TRBV10-3 to TRBJ1-2; D unclear. CDR3 length: 12 amino acids. Trimming cost V 8 bases and J 7 bases, with 14 bases left between them. CDR1 ENHRY and CDR2 SYGVKD come from the germline V gene. CDR3 coding DNA: TGTGCCATCTCAGAGGCCCTTGGTGGCTACACCTTC. Translated: CAISEALGGYTF.

This clonotype was seen ten or more times. The chain recombines TRBV12-3 or TRBV12-4 with TRBJ1-2; D perhaps matches TRBD1 (6 bases). CDR3 length: 13 amino acids. Trimming cost V 3 bases and J 4 bases, with 9 bases left between them. CDR3 region: CASSLKGGYGYTF. The CDR3 region has the DNA TGTGCCAGCAGTTTGAAAGGGGGCTATGGCTACACCTTC.

This clonotype was recorded many times. The rearrangement links TRBV7-2 to TRBJ1-2; perhaps TRBD1 as D (6 bases). This CDR3 is 16 amino acids long. With 0 bases removed from V and 4 bases from J, the gap between germline ends came to 15 bases. Germline V gene data show CDR1 as SGHTA and CDR2 as FQGNSA. For the CDR3, the DNA is TGTGCCAGCAGCTTAGCATACGGGACAAGTCCCTATGGCTACACCTTC. Amino acids: CASSLAYGTSPYGYTF.

V gene TRBV6-5 combines with J gene TRBJ2-7; 9 bases map to TRBD2. Germline V gives CDR1 MNHEY, CDR2 SVGAGI. The CDR3 is made up of 15 amino acids. V was clipped by 5 bases and J by 3 bases; unmatched bases: 8. As DNA, the CDR3 is TGTGCCAGCAGTCCCCTGAAGCGGGGGGTCTACGAGCAGTACGTC. It yields the protein CASSPLKRGVYEQYV.

As to this clonotype: A much larger clone differs from this one at a single base, so this may be a read error. The V call is TRBV5-1, the J call TRBJ2-3, with a possible D match to TRBD2 (6 bases). CDR3 length equals 15 residues. The V and J ends lost 4 bases and 6 bases respectively, with 18 bases between them. Looked up from germline, CDR1 is SGHRS and CDR2 is YFSETQ. CDR3 bases: TGCGCCAGCAGCCTCGGGGACTTCCCTGGGGATACGCAGTATTTT. Translation gives CASSLGDFPGDTQYF.

The chain has TRBV4-3 and TRBJ1-2; 8 nucleotides agree with TRBD1. The CDR3 contains 15 residues. V shed 4 bases and J 0 bases; nucleotides not matched to a gene: 4. Germline values: CDR1 LGHNA, CDR2 YSLEER. The CDR3: CASSPDRVSNYGYTF. As DNA, the CDR3 is TGCGCCAGCAGCCCGGACAGGGTGTCTAACTATGGCTACACCTTC.

The chain is built from TRBV29-1 and TRBJ1-3; D is unresolved. CDR3 size: 14 residues. V gave up 6 bases and J gave up 4 bases, with 16 bases separating them. CDR1 is SQVTM, CDR2 ANQGSEA, per germline. The CDR3 DNA is TGCAGCGTCCAGTCAGGCTTGTGGGGAAACACCATATATTTT. It codes for CSVQSGLWGNTIYF.

This clonotype showed up just a few times. The chain is built from TRBV6-5 and TRBJ1-5; unclear D gene. The CDR3 sequence is 17 residues long. V was clipped by 5 bases and J by 0 bases, with 17 bases between them. The V gene's germline CDR1 is MNHEY and CDR2 SVGAGI. CDR3 region: CASSQDQAADSNQPQHF. CDR3 coding DNA: TGTGCCAGCAGTCAGGACCAAGCTGCTGATAGCAATCAGCCCCAGCATTTT.

This clonotype was found many times. The chain has TRBV12-3 or TRBV12-4 and TRBJ1-1; D is ambiguous. V lost 5 bases and J 1 base, leaving 11 bases between the germline ends. The CDR3 extends over 14 amino acids. The CDR3 bases are TGTGCCAGCAGTCCCTGGGAGGAGAACACTGAAGCTTTCTTT. It encodes CASSPWEENTEAFF.

This clonotype was counted only a few times. The rearrangement joins TRBV6-2 or TRBV6-3 to TRBJ2-7, with TRBD1 matching over 9 bases. V lost 6 bases to trimming and J lost 5 bases; unmatched junction nucleotides: 8. This CDR3 comprises 14 residues. Germline V CDR1 and CDR2: MNHEY, SVGEGT. The CDR3 protein is CASSARTGEDEQYF. For the CDR3, the DNA is TGTGCCAGCAGCGCCCGGACAGGGGAAGACGAGCAGTACTTC.